One and the same sample provided the 29 T cell receptor beta chains below, sequenced in a study of post-analysis software for immune sequencing data. Broader study findings: Patients showed TRBV5-6, TRBV5-1 and TRBV20-1 among four to six TRBV segments more frequent than in controls.

No antigens are known for them. The library was made from cDNA and included unique molecular identifiers. A single record per CDR3 protein comes from TCRdb applying MiXCR to the PCR reads. The data show 450,000 or so distinct CDR3 sequences, under 55% seen once. Sequencing was performed on blood. These receptors were taken from a girl between 5 and 17 years old with multiple sclerosis.

The genes are TRBV29-1 and TRBJ2-5, with D unresolved. The germline V gene has CDR1 SQVTM and CDR2 ANQGSEA. Trimming removed 6 bases from V and 2 bases from J, with 19 bases in between. This CDR3 is built from 15 residues. Here the CDR3 DNA reads TGCAGCGTCCGAAGAGGCCAGGTATCACAAGAGACCCAGTACTTC. It is translated as CSVRRGQVSQETQYF. Drawing the rest from reference TRBV29-1 and TRBJ2-5, the complete variable domain is SAVISQKPSRDICQRGTSLTIQCQVDSQVTMMFWYRQQPGQSLTLIATANQGSEATYESGFVIDKFPISRPNLTFSTLTVSNMSPEDSSIYLCSVRRGQVSQETQYFGPGTRLLVL.

This clonotype showed up many times. J is TRBJ2-3 and V is TRBV4-2; 8 bases are shared with TRBD2. The CDR3 contains 16 residues. Germline trimming cut 0 bases from V and 4 bases from J; bases unmatched to any gene: 6. Germline-derived CDR1 and CDR2 are LGHNA and YNFKEQ. The CDR3, as DNA: TGTGCCAGCAGCCAAGATTCGAGCGGGAGACCAGATACGCAGTATTTT. Protein sequence: CASSQDSSGRPDTQYF.

This clonotype showed up just once. This chain joins TRBV10-2 and TRBJ2-7, with D unresolved. The J call may not be correct, given that the DNA end is closer to TRBJ2-4. The CDR3 length is 13 residues. Germline V gene sequence: CDR1 WSHSY, CDR2 SAAADI. The CDR3 is CASTSLDPNIQYF. The CDR3 DNA is TGCGCCAGCACCTCCCTGGACCCGAACATTCAGTACTTC.

V is TRBV27 and J is TRBJ2-1; D is ambiguous. The CDR3 is made up of 13 amino acids. V lost 3 bases, J lost 4 bases, and 7 bases lay in between. Germline CDR1 reads MNHEY; CDR2 reads SMNVEV (reference sequence). The CDR3 DNA is TGTGCCAGCAGTTTCGGGCTGTACAATGAGCAGTTCTTC. Translation gives CASSFGLYNEQFF.

The J gene is TRBJ2-7, the V gene TRBV29-1; TRBD1 aligns across 8 bases. Per germline, CDR1 SQVTM and CDR2 ANQGSEA. V shed 6 bases and J 6 bases; nucleotides not matched to a gene: 10. The CDR3 spans 13 residues. The CDR3 nucleotides read TGCAGCGTGACCGGACAGGGTCTCTTCGAGCAGTACTTC. This translates into CSVTGQGLFEQYF.

The sample holds a few counts of this clonotype. This sequence joins TRBV24-1 and TRBJ2-1; 11 bases map to TRBD2. V gave up 4 bases and J gave up 11 bases; unmatched junction bases: 9. CDR1 is KGHDR, CDR2 SFDVKD, per germline. The length of the CDR3 is 15 residues. The CDR3 loop is CATSDRTSGQRQQFF. Written as DNA, the CDR3 is TGTGCCACCAGTGACCGGACTAGCGGGCAACGTCAGCAGTTCTTC.

This clonotype was seen only a few times. The chain uses TRBV4-3 and TRBJ2-5, with 12 bases that match TRBD2. The CDR3 is 19 residues long. Germline values: CDR1 LGHNA, CDR2 YSLEER. V lost 4 bases and J lost 1; bases outside the gene matches: 13. CDR3 in DNA: TGCGCCAGCAGCCGATCGGAACACGGGACTAGCGGGTCCCAAGAGACCCAGTACTTC. It encodes CASSRSEHGTSGSQETQYF.

This clonotype was detected only a few times. The gene calls are TRBV20-1 and TRBJ2-5; the D gene is possibly TRBD2 (6 bases). The J call may be incorrect, as the DNA end agrees better with TRBJ2-7. CDR1 is DFQATT and CDR2 is SNEGSKA in the germline V gene (reference sequence). This CDR3 contains 13 residues. Here the CDR3 reads CSARLARAYEQYF. The CDR3 DNA reads as TGCAGTGCTAGACTAGCGAGAGCCTACGAGCAGTACTTC.

The genes are TRBV7-9 and TRBJ2-5; D possibly corresponds to TRBD2 (5 bases). CDR3 length: 12 amino acids. Germline V gene sequence: CDR1 SEHNR, CDR2 FQNEAQ (reference sequence). The V and J ends lost 5 bases and 5 bases respectively, with 9 bases between them. The CDR3 sequence: CASSHSGETQYF. For the CDR3, the DNA is TGTGCCAGCAGCCACTCGGGGGAGACCCAGTACTTC.

The chain couples TRBV6-1 to TRBJ2-4, with a weak D call TRBD1 (5 bases). The germline CDR1 and CDR2 sequences are MNHNS and SASEGT. CDR3 length equals 15 residues. V lost 4 bases to trimming and J lost 7 bases, with 17 bases between them. The DNA of the CDR3 is TGTGCCAGCAGTGGAGGTTTAACAGGCCTCAACATTCAGTACTTC. This encodes CASSGGLTGLNIQYF.

This clonotype appeared a few times. The chain links TRBV27 to TRBJ2-7, with unresolved D. The CDR3 spans 13 residues. Trimming stripped 2 bases from V and 2 bases from J, with 7 bases between. Germline V lookup: CDR1 MNHEY, CDR2 SMNVEV (reference sequence). The DNA of the CDR3 is TGTGCCAGCAGTTTAGCGGCCCCCTACGAGCAGTACTTC. It yields the protein CASSLAAPYEQYF.

V and J are TRBV6-5 and TRBJ1-6, with a weak D call TRBD1 (5 bases). Germline CDR1 and CDR2: MNHEY and SVGAGI. V was clipped by 0 bases and J by 0 bases, with 9 bases between them. The CDR3 extends over 17 amino acids. The CDR3 is CASSYSGGSSYNSPLHF. The CDR3 DNA reads as TGTGCCAGCAGTTACTCGGGGGGAAGCTCCTATAATTCACCCCTCCACTTT.

In its sample, this clonotype was seen a few times. The CDR3 protein is CASSLSHSSYNEQFF. CDR3 bases: TGTGCCAGCAGTTTATCCCACAGCTCCTACAATGAGCAGTTCTTC. The genes are TRBV27 and TRBJ2-1; D is unresolved. V was cut by 0 bases and J by 0 bases, with 6 bases left in between. CDR3 size: 15 residues. The germline gives CDR1 MNHEY, CDR2 SMNVEV (reference sequence).

CDR3 DNA sequence: TGTGCCAGCAGCTTAGGGGACATGGGCTACACCTTC. It translates to CASSLGDMGYTF. The chain recombines TRBV7-9 with TRBJ1-2; D possibly corresponds to TRBD1 (6 bases). CDR3 size: 12 residues. Trimming cost V 1 base and J 8 bases, with 8 bases left between them. Germline assignment: CDR1 SEHNR and CDR2 FQNEAQ (reference sequence).

The J gene is TRBJ1-2, the V gene TRBV27; 7 bases are shared with TRBD1. The V and J ends lost 8 bases and 2 bases, in that order; junction bases with no gene match: 5. The CDR3 sequence is 13 residues long. Germline values: CDR1 MNHEY, CDR2 SMNVEV (reference sequence). Here the CDR3 DNA reads TGTGCCAGCGGTTCCAGGGGGAACTATGGCTACACCTTC. The encoded protein is CASGSRGNYGYTF.

This chain's CDR3 is CASTEGQYNEQFF. CDR3 nucleotides: TGCGCCAGCACCGAGGGACAGTACAATGAGCAGTTCTTC. The chain carries TRBV4-1 and TRBJ2-1; TRBD1 matches at 7 bases. V was pared by 7 bases and J by 4 bases, with 4 bases of the junction left unmatched. This CDR3 has 13 amino acids. The germline CDR1 and CDR2 sequences are MGHRA and YSYEKL.

This rearrangement joins TRBV29-1 to TRBJ2-3, with TRBD2 matching 13 bases. This CDR3 has 14 residues. Germline CDR1 SQVTM, CDR2 ANQGSEA. The trim removed 7 bases at V and 2 bases at J, leaving 3 bases unmatched. CDR3 in amino acids: CSAGTSGITDTQYF. The CDR3 DNA follows: TGCAGCGCCGGGACTAGCGGGATCACAGATACGCAGTATTTT.

This clonotype was observed a few times. The genes are TRBV27 and TRBJ1-5; 8 bases match TRBD1. The germline CDR1 and CDR2 sequences are MNHEY and SMNVEV (reference sequence). This CDR3 comprises 13 residues. The trim removed 6 bases at V and 7 bases at J, leaving 5 bases unmatched. CDR3 coding DNA: TGTGCCAGCAGAGGGACAGGAATCCAGCCCCAGCATTTT. Amino acid sequence: CASRGTGIQPQHF.

This clonotype was counted many times. The gene calls are TRBV10-3 and TRBJ1-2; 9 bases agree with TRBD1. The CDR3 runs to 14 residues. V gave up 11 bases and J gave up 3 bases; unmatched junction bases: 10. CDR1 ENHRY and CDR2 SYGVKD come from the germline V gene. The CDR3 DNA sequence: TGTGCCTCCCTAACAGGGGGCATGGACTATGGCTACACCTTC. This codes for CASLTGGMDYGYTF.

The chain employs TRBV7-6 and TRBJ2-1, with D possibly being TRBD1 or TRBD2 (5 bases each). Germline CDR1 is SGHVS and CDR2 is FNYEAQ. The CDR3 extends over 17 amino acids. V dropped 0 bases and J dropped 0 bases, with 12 bases sitting between them. The CDR3 nucleotides are TGTGCCAGCAGCTTAGCGCCGGCAGGGAGCTCCTACAATGAGCAGTTCTTC. Residues: CASSLAPAGSSYNEQFF.

There are many counts of this clonotype. The V gene is TRBV5-1, the J gene TRBJ2-7; D remains unclear. Trimming cost V 0 bases and J 0 bases, with 7 bases left between them. Germline loops: CDR1 SGHRS, CDR2 YFSETQ. CDR3 length: 14 amino acids. This CDR3 reads CASSLGTTSYEQYF. The CDR3 nucleotides read TGCGCCAGCAGCTTGGGCACAACCTCCTACGAGCAGTACTTC.

The V call is TRBV6-2 or TRBV6-3, the J call TRBJ1-5, with TRBD1 identical over 10 bases. The CDR3 sequence is 14 residues long. The V gene's germline CDR1 is MNHEY and CDR2 SVGEGT. With 6 bases clipped from V and 9 bases from J, the junction kept 8 bases outside the gene matches. The DNA of the CDR3 is TGTGCCAGCAGGGTCGGACAGGGGGTTCGGCCCCAGCATTTT. Translated: CASRVGQGVRPQHF.

The chain employs TRBV29-1 and TRBJ1-2; D is unclear. Germline values: CDR1 SQVTM, CDR2 ANQGSEA. The length of the CDR3 is 12 residues. V lost 0 bases, J lost 4 bases, and 6 bases lay in between. The CDR3: CSVEDGFYGYTF. The CDR3, as DNA: TGCAGCGTTGAAGACGGGTTCTATGGCTACACCTTC.

The table lists this clonotype with a few counts. The CDR3 coding sequence is TGCAGTGCAGCCCTTCAGCTAGCGGGAGATTCAGATACGCAGTATTTT. It encodes CSAALQLAGDSDTQYF. This sequence joins TRBV20-1 and TRBJ2-3, with 10 bases lining up with TRBD2. CDR1 and CDR2 (germline): DFQATT, SNEGSKA (reference sequence). The CDR3 extends over 16 amino acids. The junction had 13 bases not matched to a gene; V was cut back by 6 bases and J by 4 bases.

The V and J genes are TRBV10-3 and TRBJ2-7, with D tentatively TRBD1 (5 bases). The CDR3 is 16 amino acids. Germline-derived CDR1 and CDR2 are ENHRY and SYGVKD. Trimming took 2 bases from V and 2 from J, leaving 16 bases between them. Here the CDR3 reads CAISEGHSRRPYEQYF. The DNA for the CDR3 is TGTGCCATCAGTGAGGGACACTCCCGGCGGCCCTACGAGCAGTACTTC.

There are a few counts of this clonotype. The chain joins TRBV20-1 to TRBJ2-5; tentative D call: TRBD1 (6 bases). V lost 5 bases and J lost 2, with 12 bases in between. Germline loops: CDR1 DFQATT, CDR2 SNEGSKA (reference sequence). This CDR3 comprises 13 residues. The CDR3 sequence: CSAGLGQQETQYF. CDR3 nucleotide sequence: TGCAGTGCTGGCCTAGGACAGCAAGAGACCCAGTACTTC.

This sequence joins TRBV6-5 and TRBJ2-1; D unclear. The length of the CDR3 is 15 residues. From germline, CDR1 is MNHEY and CDR2 SVGAGI. V was shortened by 4 bases and J by 8 bases, with 18 bases between the two germline ends. The CDR3 DNA is TGTGCCAGCAGTTTCAATTCCCTCCTTGGGGATGAGCAGTTCTTC. It yields the protein CASSFNSLLGDEQFF.

Notes on this clonotype: One end of the junction is discordant with germline, which a read error may explain. The CDR3 region has the DNA TGTGCCAGCAGTTACTCGACATTCACTGGCTACACCTTT. This encodes CASSYSTFTGYTF. The chain has TRBV6-6 and TRBJ1-2; no clear D gene. The CDR3 is 13 residues long. Germline lookup yields CDR1 MNHNY and CDR2 SVGAGI (reference sequence).

This chain connects TRBV4-2 to TRBJ2-7; D is perhaps TRBD1 (6 bases). Between the trimmed V and J ends, which lost 4 bases and 6 bases, there was a span of 19 bases. This CDR3 is built from 15 residues. In germline, CDR1 is LGHNA, CDR2 YNFKEQ. The DNA of the CDR3 is TGTGCCAGCAGCCCAAGCTCTTTCACAGGGTCCGAGCAGTACTTC. Its translation: CASSPSSFTGSEQYF.